The clone carrying this T cell receptor beta chain has more than one count but fewer than ten. What it binds is unknown. TCRdb recomputed calls from the reads with MiXCR, one row per CDR3 protein. This table has approximately 250,000 distinct CDR3 sequences, approximately 22% appearing once. Looked up from germline, CDR1 is LGHDT and CDR2 is YNNKEL (reference sequence). CDR3 length: 15 residues. V was pared by 0 bases and J by 0 bases, with 8 bases between. The sample originates from a study of T cell repertoires in cytomegalovirus infection. The overall study: It was the public TCR beta signatures that indicated both CMV infection and matching HLA type.

Overall study results and limits: CMV-specific HLA-C-restricted TCR beta clonotypes dominated the ex vivo response.

The rearrangement uses TRBV3-1 and TRBJ1-1; D is undetermined. The sequenced sample consisted of CD8+ T cells from PBMCs. The sequence derives from a human donor in good health (CMV status not recorded). Some clones in this sample may be carry-over from other donors' samples. This chain's CDR3 is CASSQEGLLNTEAFF. The CDR3 DNA follows: TGTGCCAGCAGCCAAGAGGGCCTTTTGAACACTGAAGCTTTCTTT.